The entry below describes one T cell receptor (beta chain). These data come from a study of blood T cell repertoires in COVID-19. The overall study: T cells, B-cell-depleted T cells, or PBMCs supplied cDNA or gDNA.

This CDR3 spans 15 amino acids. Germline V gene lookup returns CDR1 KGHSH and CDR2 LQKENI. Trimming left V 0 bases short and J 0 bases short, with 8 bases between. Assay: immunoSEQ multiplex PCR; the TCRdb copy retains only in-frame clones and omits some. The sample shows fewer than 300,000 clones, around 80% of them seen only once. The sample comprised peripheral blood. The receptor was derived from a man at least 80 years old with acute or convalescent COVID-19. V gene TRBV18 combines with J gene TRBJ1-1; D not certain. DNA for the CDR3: TGTGCCAGCTCACCACCTTACGGGATGAACACTGAAGCTTTCTTT. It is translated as CASSPPYGMNTEAFF.